This is a list of T cell receptor beta chains from one sample in a study of post-analysis software for immune sequencing data. MiXCR, applied by TCRdb to the PCR reads, yields one record per CDR3 protein. This table has about 540,000 distinct CDR3 sequences, 34% appearing once. The material sequenced was blood. Receptors were obtained from a girl younger than 18 with multiple sclerosis. The CDR3 runs from the conserved cysteine through the conserved F or W. Each record gives: V gene, CDR3 length, J gene, CDR3 protein.

>TRBV7-9|14|TRBJ1-4
CASSPRADNEKLFF
>TRBV6-4|15|TRBJ2-5
CASSDVQPKGETQYF
>TRBV5-1|15|TRBJ2-6
CASSARDSGANVWTF
>TRBV11-2|16|TRBJ2-1
CASSLPTGAVYNEQFF
>TRBV7-2|17|TRBJ2-1
CASSLAQTGSSYNEQFF
>TRBV15|14|TRBJ2-1
CATSLTGHPNEQFF
>TRBV2|13|-
CASKGQGADEQYF
>TRBV7-9|16|TRBJ1-5
CASSLGLLGSNQPQHF
>TRBV10-1|13|TRBJ2-1
CASSEIGYNEQFF
>TRBV29-1|15|TRBJ2-4
CSVEGPAGAQNIQYF
>TRBV27|16|TRBJ1-5
CASSLWSGISNQPQHF
>TRBV7-2|18|TRBJ2-1
CASSFPETGDDSYNEQFF
>TRBV7-3|14|TRBJ2-7
CASSEGQGHYEQYF
>TRBV7-2|16|TRBJ2-1
CASSESGLGRGNEQFF
>TRBV7-9|14|TRBJ1-2
CASSRDRPRGGYTF
>TRBV10-3|14|TRBJ2-7
CASAWQGSSYEQYF
>TRBV24-1|11|TRBJ2-1
CATSDGDEQFF
>TRBV4-1|15|TRBJ2-3
CASSQASGDTDTQYF
>TRBV4-1|13|TRBJ2-4
CASSQTGLNIQYF
>TRBV7-3|15|TRBJ2-5
CASSPSGTLRETQYF
>TRBV6-6|13|TRBJ1-2
CASSPDRDGGYTF
>TRBV12-5|12|TRBJ1-1
CASGNPGMQAFF
>TRBV5-1|15|TRBJ1-3
CASSRDTVSGNTIYF
>TRBV12-3/TRBV12-4|16|TRBJ2-3
CASSETGGIGHGAQYF
>TRBV5-6|14|TRBJ1-6
CASSFYRGNSPLHF
>TRBV4-1|21|TRBJ2-7
CASSQDKSSRLGLAGTNEQYF
>TRBV28|16|TRBJ2-7
CASSSQGTPLSYEQYF
>TRBV28|11|TRBJ2-5
CASREGETQYF
>TRBV29-1|9|TRBJ1-2
CSANYGYTF
>TRBV6-6|17|TRBJ2-3
CASSSNRLAGDTDTQYF